The subject of this entry is one TCR beta chain. Antigen unknown. These data are taken from a study of T cell responses to AZD1222 COVID-19 vaccine. From germline, CDR1 is MGHDK and CDR2 SYGVNS. V was cut by 4 bases and J by 6 bases, with 13 bases left in between. The CDR3 has 14 amino acids. Broader study findings: Elevations in Spike-specific TCR breadth and depth followed administration of two AZD1222 doses. There were mostly white British donors and more females than males, and clonal diversity was possibly underestimated.

Data came from immunoSEQ multiplex PCR; TCRdb stores just in-frame clones and leaves some out. The table shows just under 150,000 clones, with roughly 87% occurring only once. Sequences were derived from peripheral blood, sampled 28 days after the second dose of the MenACWY control vaccine. V usage is TRBV25-1 and J usage is TRBJ1-5; D may be TRBD1 (6 bases). This clonotype originated in an adult who received the MenACWY meningococcal vaccine as a control. CDR3 DNA: TGTGCCAGCAGTGTAGGGGGGGCGTCTCAGCCCCAGCATTTT. Translation gives CASSVGGASQPQHF.